Given below is one T cell receptor beta chain in context. This clonotype was observed at least ten times. The antigen it recognizes is unknown. No much larger clonotype is one base removed from it; base qualities were not supplied. Sample treatment or condition, as interpreted from the label and publication: skin biopsy from PPD injection site in Mantoux-positive individual. The study reported a robust and sensitive protocol to amplify, sequence and analyze TCRs, based on 3' ligation of a UMI-containing oligonucleotide to TCR cDNA. Tuberculin skin test biopsies came from sites injected with PPD in individuals with a positive Mantoux test. Total RNA was used without cell sorting and was treated with RQ1 DNase before reverse transcription, with a target input of roughly 1 to 1,100 ng. Skin biopsy and whole blood libraries were made to test pipeline robustness in samples where T cells form a minority population.

This record belongs to a study of naive and memory T cell subsets (dated by TCRdb to 2016 to 2017). Regarding the complete study: In the figure summarizing the skin biopsy and whole blood samples, 10 or so blood donors, 7 tuberculin skin test biopsies and 3 saline control biopsies were reported. PCR2 was typically performed as a SYBR Green qPCR that was stopped at a set threshold, although end-point PCR (around 6 cycles) could be used instead for low-input samples. Skin biopsies were taken from tuberculin skin test sites or from saline-injected control sites and were processed for RNA extraction as described before. The investigation overall reported the following: The RNA-based method was acknowledged as potentially sensitive to TCR transcript changes with T cell activation and differentiation. Details of skin biopsy collection and RNA processing were not given in the paper but were referenced to earlier studies. TCR sequences were reportedly obtained from both types of skin biopsy, with many more TCRs found at tuberculin skin test sites. The larger number of TCRs found at tuberculin skin test sites was interpreted as T cell infiltration of a delayed type IV hypersensitivity reaction.

The library was generated by UMI-ligation and nested PCR. The ligated cDNA was amplified in four rounds of PCR with nested alpha and beta constant region primers together with the SP2 primer. For the blood and skin samples, TCR RNA was reverse transcribed with SuperScript IV using primers for the alpha and beta constant regions. T4 RNA ligase 1 was used to ligate an oligonucleotide containing the Illumina SP2 primer and a UMI to the 3' end of the cDNA. To prevent hairpin formation, the 12-nucleotide UMI was made up of two random hexamers with an eight-base spacer between them. TCR alpha and beta chain libraries were processed separately from the second PCR onward, with dual indexing for multiplexing. After pooling, the indexed libraries were analyzed by capillary electrophoresis and sequenced on either an Illumina MiSeq or NextSeq. PhiX DNA at roughly 4.5-7.5% was added to the libraries to raise base diversity and improve cluster recognition. Processing in the source paper ran as follows. Demultiplexor pulled UMIs out of read 2, joined the UMIs with the TCR sequence from read 1, and separated reads according to sample indices. Decombinator identified V and J genes and V-J junctions and gave each TCR a five-part identifier that included V and J deletions. Collapsinator used UMIs to correct sequencing errors and PCR amplification heterogeneity, yielding UMI-based abundance per TCR. CDR3Translator converted identifiers to nucleotide sequence, translated to amino acids, and extracted CDR3 regions using terminal motifs. After normalization to the amount of input RNA, error-corrected alpha and beta TCR counts from blood and skin were compared. TCRdb applied fastp at Q25 and MiXCR to the public reads, then kept only in-frame beta chains. Merged by CDR3 protein, the rows form single entries marked with the most common genes and DNA. The V and J calls follow TCRdb's processing rather than the paper's. The sample data list 14,000 or so distinct CDR3 sequences, and less than 5.5% of these were observed just once. The ten largest clones take up around 8% of the sample.

The germline V gene provides CDR1 SGHVS and CDR2 FNYEAQ. V sheds 5 bases and J sheds 2 bases, leaving 5 bases between their ends. The CDR3 sequence holds 12 residues, the cysteine and phenylalanine included. Just the 36-base CDR3 DNA is kept, in frame starting at base 1. The input for sequencing was skin, taken from a tuberculin skin test site. The rearranged chain carries TRBV7-6 and TRBJ2-3; the D gene assignment is ambiguous. The clonotype comes from an adult in good health. The base sequence is TGTGCCAGCAGCCCACACACAGATACGCAGTATTTT. This is translated as CASSPHTDTQYF. Here the CDR3 is joined to the reference TRBV7-6 and TRBJ2-3 genes, and the full variable domain is: GAGVSQSPRYKVTKRGQDVALRCDPISGHVSLYWYRQALGQGPEFLTYFNYEAQQDKSGLPNDRFSAERPEGSISTLTIQRTEQRDSAMYRCASSPHTDTQYFGPGTRLTVL.